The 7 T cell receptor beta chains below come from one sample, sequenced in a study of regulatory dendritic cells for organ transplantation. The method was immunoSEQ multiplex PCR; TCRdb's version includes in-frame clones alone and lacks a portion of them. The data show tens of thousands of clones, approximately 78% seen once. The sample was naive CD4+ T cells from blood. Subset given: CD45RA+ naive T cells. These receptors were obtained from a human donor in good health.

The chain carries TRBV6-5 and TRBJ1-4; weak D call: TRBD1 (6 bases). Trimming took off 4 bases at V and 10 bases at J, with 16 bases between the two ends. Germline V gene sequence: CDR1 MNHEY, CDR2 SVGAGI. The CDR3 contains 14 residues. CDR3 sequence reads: CASSSPTGGGKLFF. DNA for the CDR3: TGTGCCAGCAGTTCTCCGACAGGCGGGGGAAAACTGTTTTTT.

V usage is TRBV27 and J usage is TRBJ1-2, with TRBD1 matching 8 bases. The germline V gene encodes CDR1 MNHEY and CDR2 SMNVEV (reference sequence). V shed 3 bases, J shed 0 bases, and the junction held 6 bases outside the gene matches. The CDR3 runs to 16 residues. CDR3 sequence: CASSFRGQGANYGYTF. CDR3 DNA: TGTGCCAGCAGTTTCAGGGGGCAGGGGGCTAACTATGGCTACACCTTC.

CDR3 in amino acids: CSAFGSGGIGYTF. The CDR3 nucleotides are TGCAGCGCCTTTGGATCGGGGGGAATCGGCTACACCTTC. The gene calls are TRBV29-1 and TRBJ1-2; D perhaps matches TRBD1 (5 bases). Germline V gene lookup returns CDR1 SQVTM and CDR2 ANQGSEA. With 7 bases removed from V and 8 bases from J, the gap between germline ends came to 20 bases. The length of the CDR3 is 13 residues.

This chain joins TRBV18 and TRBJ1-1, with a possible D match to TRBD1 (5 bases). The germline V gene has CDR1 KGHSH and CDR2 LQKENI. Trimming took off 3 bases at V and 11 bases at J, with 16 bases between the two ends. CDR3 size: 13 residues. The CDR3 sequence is CASSPNRDSSAFF. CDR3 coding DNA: TGTGCCAGCTCACCTAACCGAGACAGTTCGGCTTTCTTT.

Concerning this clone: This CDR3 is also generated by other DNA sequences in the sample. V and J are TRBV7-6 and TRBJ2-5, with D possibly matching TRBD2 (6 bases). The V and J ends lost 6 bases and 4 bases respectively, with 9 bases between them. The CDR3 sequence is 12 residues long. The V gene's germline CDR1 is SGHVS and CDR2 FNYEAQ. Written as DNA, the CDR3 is TGTGCCAGCAGGGGAGGAGGAGAGACCCAGTACTTC. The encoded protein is CASRGGGETQYF.

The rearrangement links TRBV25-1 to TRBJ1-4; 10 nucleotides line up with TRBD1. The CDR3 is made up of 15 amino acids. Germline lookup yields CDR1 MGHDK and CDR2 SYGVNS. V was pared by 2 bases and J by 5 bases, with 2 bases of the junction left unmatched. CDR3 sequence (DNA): TGTGCCAGCAGTGAAGGGACAGGGGCGAATGAAAAACTGTTTTTT. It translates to CASSEGTGANEKLFF.

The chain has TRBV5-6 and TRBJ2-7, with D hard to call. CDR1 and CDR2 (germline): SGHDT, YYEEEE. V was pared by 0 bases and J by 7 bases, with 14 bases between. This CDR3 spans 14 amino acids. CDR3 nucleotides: TGTGCCAGCAGCTTGGCAGATAAGAAACAGGAGCAGTACTTC. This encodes CASSLADKKQEQYF.